The entry that follows covers one T cell receptor beta chain sequence. These data come from a study of control samples from healthy donors and cancer patients. From germline, CDR1 is LNHDA and CDR2 SQIVND (reference sequence). This CDR3 region has 15 residues. V lost 4 bases to trimming and J lost 1 base, with 10 bases between them. The method was immunoSEQ multiplex PCR; TCRdb's version includes in-frame clones alone and lacks a portion of them. The data contain some 130,000 clones, approximately 92% of them singletons. The sequence was obtained from a man under 40 in good health. Sequencing was performed on blood. The chain joins TRBV19 to TRBJ1-4; possible D gene TRBD1, 5 bases. CDR3: CASSTGYGTNEKLFF. DNA for the CDR3: TGTGCCAGTAGTACAGGGTATGGAACTAATGAAAAACTGTTTTTT. The entire variable domain, with the rest obtained from reference TRBV19 and TRBJ1-4, is as follows: DGGITQSPKYLFRKEGQNVTLSCEQNLNHDAMYWYRQDPGQGLRLIYYSQIVNDFQKGDIAEGYSVSREKKESFPLTVTSAQKNPTAFYLCASSTGYGTNEKLFFGSGTQLSVL.